Many counts were recorded for the clone carrying this T cell receptor (beta chain). Its cognate antigen is unknown. The sample originates from a study of early T cells in non-severe SARS-CoV-2 infection. For the study at large: Investigators sequenced bulk RNA drawn from unsorted whole blood, and chains remained unpaired.

The protocol attached unique molecular identifiers to individual cDNA molecules. TCRdb re-analysed the 5' RACE reads in MiXCR, keeping a single row per CDR3 protein. This sample has around 76,000 distinct CDR3 sequences, with roughly 14% found just once. The CDR3 extends over 17 amino acids. V trimming: 0 bases; J trimming: 5 bases; junction bases outside the gene matches: 8. The germline gives CDR1 SGDLS, CDR2 YYNGEE. Findings and caveats of the study: VDJdb matching favored anti-spike CD8 responses, missing private and CD4 specificities.

The sequence derives from an adult who was a healthcare worker with PCR-confirmed SARS-CoV-2 infection or an uninfected control (not recorded which). This chain connects TRBV9 to TRBJ2-4; 10 bases are a match to TRBD2. The specimen was whole blood, collected at baseline. The CDR3 region has the DNA TGTGCCAGCAGCGTAGCTCCTAGCGGGAGTCGTCAAAACATTCAGTACTTC. It specifies CASSVAPSGSRQNIQYF.